A selection of T cell receptor beta chains follows, all from one sample in a study of blood T cells in healthy people across ages. MiXCR, applied by TCRdb to the 5' RACE reads, yields one record per CDR3 protein. The table shows approximately 820,000 distinct CDR3 sequences, with under 45% occurring only once. The material sequenced was blood. These receptors all stem from a man between 60 and 75 years old in good health. Each CDR3 is given with its conserved first and last residue. A D gene is named only where the DNA matches it firmly. Clone size is not always given. Where it is, it says once, few, many or a class for expanded clones.

D	V	size	J	DNA	CDR3
-	TRBV5-6	few	TRBJ2-5	TGTGCCAGCAGCCGTGGCCTCCTAGATGTGGTCGAGACCCAGTACTTC	CASSRGLLDVVETQYF
TRBD2	TRBV4-3	-	TRBJ2-2	TGCGCCAGCAGCCACGTTAGCGGGGGGAACACCGGGGAGCTGTTTTTT	CASSHVSGGNTGELFF
TRBD1	TRBV5-1	few	TRBJ2-1	TGCGCCAGCAGCACCAGGGGGCGCACGATTGTGGATGAGCAGTTCTTC	CASSTRGRTIVDEQFF
TRBD1	TRBV6-2/TRBV6-3	-	TRBJ2-7	TGTGCCAGCAGTTCGCGGGGACAGGGGGCTAACAATGAGCAGTACTTC	CASSSRGQGANNEQYF
TRBD1	TRBV30	-	TRBJ2-5	TGTGCCTGGAGGACGGGACAGGGGTTAGAGACCCAGTACTTC	CAWRTGQGLETQYF
-	TRBV12-3/TRBV12-4	-	TRBJ1-5	TGTGCCAGCAGTTTGGCAGGGGAGGAAAGCAATCAGCCCCTGCATTTT	CASSLAGEESNQPLHF
-	TRBV4-3	few	TRBJ2-1	TGCGCCAGCAGCCAGACCGGGGTCAATGAGCAGTTCTTC	CASSQTGVNEQFF
-	TRBV20-1	few	TRBJ2-3	TGCAGTGCCACTAGACCTTCCGGACAGCGAAGCACAGATACGCAGTATTTT	CSATRPSGQRSTDTQYF
-	TRBV27	-	TRBJ1-5	TGTGCCAGCAGCCGGGCAGTCAATCAGCCCCAGCATTTT	CASSRAVNQPQHF
TRBD1	TRBV29-1	-	TRBJ2-7	TGCAGCGCTGAGGGACAGTCCTACGAGCAGTACTTC	CSAEGQSYEQYF
-	TRBV20-1	once	TRBJ2-1	TGCAGTGCTAGAGATTGGGGGCGGGGCGATCAAGAGACCCAGTTCTTC	CSARDWGRGDQETQFF
-	TRBV7-9	few	TRBJ2-1	TGTGCCAGCACCTCGGACACTTCCTACAATGAGCAGTTCTTC	CASTSDTSYNEQFF
TRBD2	TRBV7-2	many	TRBJ2-5	TGTGCCAGCAGCTTTAGCGGGGGCCCTCAAGAGACCCAGTACTTC	CASSFSGGPQETQYF
TRBD1	TRBV25-1	-	TRBJ2-5	TGTGCCAGCGGTGAATACGTGACAGGGGAAGAGACCCAGTACTTC	CASGEYVTGEETQYF
-	TRBV15	-	TRBJ2-5	TGTGCCACCAGCAGAGATCAGCCCGCCTTGGGGGAGACCCAGTACTTC	CATSRDQPALGETQYF
-	TRBV11-2	-	TRBJ2-5	TGTGCCAGCAGCTCCCTGGAGGGGGCCTCACAAGAGACCCAGTACTTC	CASSSLEGASQETQYF
TRBD2	TRBV6-5	few	TRBJ2-3	TGTGCCAGCAGTTACTCTCCTAGCGGGGGCATAGATACGCAGTATTTT	CASSYSPSGGIDTQYF
-	TRBV7-2	few	TRBJ2-1	TGTGCCAGCAGCAATCGGGCCTACAATGAGCAGTTCTTC	CASSNRAYNEQFF
-	TRBV9	many	TRBJ2-7	TGTGCCAGCAGCGTAGGGGGGACGGCGGTGGTCGAGCAGTACTTC	CASSVGGTAVVEQYF
-	TRBV29-1	-	TRBJ1-2	TGCGGCGTTAGGGGCACTAACTATGGCTACACCTTC	CGVRGTNYGYTF
-	TRBV29-1	few	TRBJ2-4	TGCAGCGTTGAAGATCCCAGGGATGGGGCCAAAAACATTCAGTACTTC	CSVEDPRDGAKNIQYF
TRBD1	TRBV3-1	few	TRBJ2-1	TGTGCCAGCAGCCAGCACTCCGGGACAGGGTTGGATGAGCAGTTCTTC	CASSQHSGTGLDEQFF
-	TRBV27	few	TRBJ2-6	TGTGCCAGCAGTTTAGAAGGCTCTGGGGACAACGTCCTGACTTTC	CASSLEGSGDNVLTF
TRBD2	TRBV9	few	TRBJ2-1	TGTGCCAGCAGCGTAAGGCTAGCGGGGGGGCCGAATTTCAATGAGCAGTTCTTC	CASSVRLAGGPNFNEQFF
-	TRBV24-1	-	TRBJ1-5	TGTGCCACCCCTCACTTACAAGGCCGGCAGCCCCAGCATTTT	CATPHLQGRQPQHF
-	TRBV4-3	few	TRBJ2-5	TGCGCCAGCAGCCAAGATTTTAGGGCCCAAGAGACCCAGTACTTC	CASSQDFRAQETQYF
TRBD1	TRBV29-1	-	TRBJ2-1	TGCAGCGTTAGTCTCAGGGGGATAAAAAACAATGAGCAGTTCTTC	CSVSLRGIKNNEQFF
-	TRBV27	few	TRBJ2-5	TGTGCCAGCAGTGTTGCGGGACCGAAGACCCAGTACTTC	CASSVAGPKTQYF
TRBD2	TRBV20-1	-	TRBJ2-5	TGCAGTGCTAGGACCGGGACTAGCGGGGGTCAGGTGTACTTC	CSARTGTSGGQVYF
-	TRBV6-6	many	TRBJ2-4	TGTGCCAGCAGGGAAGAGGGTATTCAGTACTTC	CASREEGIQYF
TRBD1	TRBV2	-	TRBJ2-7	TGTGCCAGCAACCAACAGGGGACCTACGAGCAGTACTTC	CASNQQGTYEQYF